These T cell receptor beta chains were read from a single sample in a study of blood T cells in healthy people across ages. MiXCR, run by TCRdb on the 5' RACE reads, gives a single entry per CDR3 protein. Altogether more than 650,000 distinct CDR3 sequences are present, about a fifth being singletons, with the ten largest covering around 22%. Sequencing was performed on blood. Source of these receptors: a man between 65 and 79 years old in good health. The CDR3 runs from the conserved cysteine through the conserved F or W. D genes are given only for firm matches. Clone sizes are given selectively: once, few, many, or a class where the clone is expanded.

abundance: -
v_gene: TRBV5-5
j_gene: TRBJ2-7
d_gene: -
CDR3nt: TGTGCCAGCAGCTTGGATCCCGCAGGGCCTCGGGGCGAGCAGTACTTC
CDR3aa: CASSLDPAGPRGEQYF

abundance: -
v_gene: TRBV5-8
j_gene: TRBJ1-1
d_gene: -
CDR3nt: TGTGCCAGCAGCTTTATGGGGTTCACTGAAGCTTTCTTT
CDR3aa: CASSFMGFTEAFF

abundance: -
v_gene: TRBV27
j_gene: TRBJ2-7
d_gene: -
CDR3nt: TGTGCCACCAGGACTCGCTCCTACGAGCAGTACTTC
CDR3aa: CATRTRSYEQYF

abundance: -
v_gene: TRBV5-1
j_gene: TRBJ1-1
d_gene: -
CDR3nt: TGCGCCAGCACCTTTGGAGGAAACACTGAAGCTTTCTTT
CDR3aa: CASTFGGNTEAFF

abundance: many
v_gene: TRBV20-1
j_gene: TRBJ2-3
d_gene: TRBD2
CDR3nt: TGCAGTGCTGGTCCGACTAGCCCCAGTTGGAATACGCAGTATTTT
CDR3aa: CSAGPTSPSWNTQYF

abundance: few
v_gene: TRBV12-3/TRBV12-4
j_gene: TRBJ1-1
d_gene: -
CDR3nt: TGTGCCAGCAGTTTAATGAGGGGAGCTGAAGCTTTCTTT
CDR3aa: CASSLMRGAEAFF

abundance: many
v_gene: TRBV6-6
j_gene: TRBJ2-7
d_gene: -
CDR3nt: TGTGCCAGTGGGCCCAGCTCCTACGAGCAGTACTTC
CDR3aa: CASGPSSYEQYF

abundance: few
v_gene: TRBV7-9
j_gene: TRBJ2-2
d_gene: -
CDR3nt: TGTGCCAGCAGCTTAGAGGCCGGAAGGACCGGGGAGCTGTTTTTT
CDR3aa: CASSLEAGRTGELFF

abundance: -
v_gene: TRBV6-1
j_gene: TRBJ2-1
d_gene: -
CDR3nt: TGTGCCAGCAGTGAAGTTTTTGACAGTAATGAGCAGTTCTTC
CDR3aa: CASSEVFDSNEQFF

abundance: -
v_gene: TRBV30
j_gene: TRBJ2-1
d_gene: TRBD2
CDR3nt: TGTGCCTGGAGTGTAGTACTAGCGGGACTCAATGAGCAGTTCTTC
CDR3aa: CAWSVVLAGLNEQFF

abundance: -
v_gene: TRBV20-1
j_gene: TRBJ2-1
d_gene: TRBD2
CDR3nt: TGCAGTGCTAGAGATGCCAGGGAGGGACTCTACAATGAGCAGTTCTTC
CDR3aa: CSARDAREGLYNEQFF

abundance: -
v_gene: TRBV5-1
j_gene: TRBJ2-1
d_gene: TRBD2
CDR3nt: TGCGCCAGCGGACTTCGTGTCGGGGGGGCCAATGAGCAGTTCTTC
CDR3aa: CASGLRVGGANEQFF

abundance: -
v_gene: TRBV12-3/TRBV12-4
j_gene: TRBJ2-3
d_gene: -
CDR3nt: TGTGCCAGCAAGTTCGGAGATACGCAGTATTTT
CDR3aa: CASKFGDTQYF

abundance: -
v_gene: TRBV20-1
j_gene: TRBJ2-2
d_gene: TRBD2
CDR3nt: TGCAGTGCTGCAAAAACTAGCGGGGGGGCCCACACCGGGGAGCTGTTTTTT
CDR3aa: CSAAKTSGGAHTGELFF

abundance: few
v_gene: TRBV7-2
j_gene: TRBJ2-1
d_gene: -
CDR3nt: TGTGCCAGCAGCCCAGACATTTGGGGGCGGGGGAATGAGCAGTTCTTC
CDR3aa: CASSPDIWGRGNEQFF

abundance: few
v_gene: TRBV7-2
j_gene: TRBJ2-4
d_gene: -
CDR3nt: TGTGCCAGCAGCACCCACCAACTAGCCAAAAACATTCAGTACTTC
CDR3aa: CASSTHQLAKNIQYF

abundance: few
v_gene: TRBV7-9
j_gene: TRBJ2-1
d_gene: -
CDR3nt: TGTGCCAGCAGCTTAGCCCCCGGGACAAATGGGGATGAGCAGTTCTTC
CDR3aa: CASSLAPGTNGDEQFF

abundance: few
v_gene: TRBV29-1
j_gene: TRBJ2-1
d_gene: TRBD2
CDR3nt: TGCAGTACTATTGGTGCGGGAGAGGGTAATGAGCAGTTCTTC
CDR3aa: CSTIGAGEGNEQFF

abundance: few
v_gene: TRBV5-1
j_gene: TRBJ2-7
d_gene: -
CDR3nt: TGCGCCAGCAGCTTACGGGACGGAGAGCAGTACTTC
CDR3aa: CASSLRDGEQYF

abundance: -
v_gene: TRBV7-8
j_gene: TRBJ2-7
d_gene: TRBD1
CDR3nt: TGTGCCAGCAGCCTGCGGACAGGAGTGACCTACGAGCAGTACTTC
CDR3aa: CASSLRTGVTYEQYF

abundance: -
v_gene: TRBV10-3
j_gene: TRBJ2-1
d_gene: TRBD2
CDR3nt: TGTGCCATCAGGGGACTAGGAGTCTACACTGAGCAGTTCTTC
CDR3aa: CAIRGLGVYTEQFF

abundance: -
v_gene: TRBV20-1
j_gene: TRBJ2-5
d_gene: -
CDR3nt: TGCAGTGCTAAGCGGGCCCAAGAGACCCAGTACTTC
CDR3aa: CSAKRAQETQYF

abundance: few
v_gene: TRBV4-2
j_gene: TRBJ2-3
d_gene: TRBD2
CDR3nt: TGTGCCAGCAGCCGGACCGGGACTAGCGGCACAGATACGCAGTATTTT
CDR3aa: CASSRTGTSGTDTQYF

abundance: -
v_gene: TRBV20-1
j_gene: TRBJ2-3
d_gene: -
CDR3nt: TGCAGTGCTTACAGACGGCAGGATACGCAGTATTTT
CDR3aa: CSAYRRQDTQYF

abundance: -
v_gene: TRBV6-2/TRBV6-3
j_gene: TRBJ2-5
d_gene: -
CDR3nt: TGTGCCAGCAGTATCAGGACAGAGTGGGAGACCCAGTACTTC
CDR3aa: CASSIRTEWETQYF

abundance: -
v_gene: TRBV7-9
j_gene: TRBJ2-4
d_gene: -
CDR3nt: TGTGCCAGCAGCTTGGGGCAGGGGAACATTCAGTACTTC
CDR3aa: CASSLGQGNIQYF

abundance: few
v_gene: TRBV5-1
j_gene: TRBJ2-3
d_gene: TRBD2
CDR3nt: TGCGCCAGCAGCTTCCGCGGACTAGCGGGAGTGGCAGATACGCAGTATTTT
CDR3aa: CASSFRGLAGVADTQYF

abundance: few
v_gene: TRBV12-3/TRBV12-4
j_gene: TRBJ2-3
d_gene: TRBD2
CDR3nt: TGTGCCAGCAGCCCCGGCGGGACTAGCGGGGTCACAGATACGCAGTATTTT
CDR3aa: CASSPGGTSGVTDTQYF

abundance: -
v_gene: TRBV19
j_gene: TRBJ2-3
d_gene: -
CDR3nt: TGTGCCAGTAGTATAGAACAGGGCCTCACAGATACGCAGTATTTT
CDR3aa: CASSIEQGLTDTQYF

abundance: -
v_gene: TRBV6-2/TRBV6-3
j_gene: TRBJ2-2
d_gene: -
CDR3nt: TGTGCCAGCAGTTACTTCCTCGTCAACACCGGGGAGCTGTTTTTT
CDR3aa: CASSYFLVNTGELFF